The clone carrying this TCR beta chain has just a few counts. The sample comes from a study of CD8+ T cells in alopecia areata. Investigators isolated RNA and reverse transcribed it into cDNA to act as the sequencing template. Here immunoSEQ multiplex PCR was the method, and the copy in TCRdb shows in-frame clones only, minus some. The profile shows approximately 100,000 clones, almost 60% of them singletons. Documented treatment: oral pan-JAK inhibitor, 5-10 mg twice daily. Alopecia areata patients provided lesional scalp punch biopsies and peripheral blood. The sequencing used CD8+ T cells sorted from blood, collected between weeks 55 and 65, from a patient treated with tofacitinib. The source is a human donor with alopecia areata.

The CDR3 nucleotides read TGTGCCAGCAGCCAATATATAGGGTCTGGAAACACCATATATTTT. It specifies CASSQYIGSGNTIYF. The chain has TRBV4-2 and TRBJ1-3; D gene unclear. Between the trimmed V and J ends, which lost 2 bases and 1 base, there was a span of 9 bases. The CDR3 totals 15 residues. Per the germline V gene, CDR1 is LGHNA and CDR2 is YNFKEQ.